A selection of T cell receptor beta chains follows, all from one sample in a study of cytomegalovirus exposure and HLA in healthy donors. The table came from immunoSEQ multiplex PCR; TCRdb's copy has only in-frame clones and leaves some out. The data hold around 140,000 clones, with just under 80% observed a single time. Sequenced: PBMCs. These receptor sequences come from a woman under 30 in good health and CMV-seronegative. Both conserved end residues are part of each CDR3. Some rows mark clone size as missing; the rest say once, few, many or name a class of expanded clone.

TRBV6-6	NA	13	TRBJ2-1	CASSYSYGNEQFF
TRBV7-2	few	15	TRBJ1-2	CASSLAGTGGYGYTF
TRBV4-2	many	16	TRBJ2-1	CASSQGDFEPYNEQFF
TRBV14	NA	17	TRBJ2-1	CASSQRKGGRTDNEQFF
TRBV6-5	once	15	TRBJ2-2	CASSYAAGGSGELFF
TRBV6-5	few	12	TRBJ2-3	CASGGSLDTQYF
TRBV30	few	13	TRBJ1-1	CAWSKTGGRGAFF
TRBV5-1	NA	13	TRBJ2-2	CASSLDSTGELFF
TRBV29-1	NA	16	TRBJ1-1	CSAQLSARGAKTEAFF
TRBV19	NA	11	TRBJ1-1	CAIRQGPEAFF
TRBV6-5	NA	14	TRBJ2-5	CASSPRGRGETQYF
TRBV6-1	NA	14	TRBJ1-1	CASGRMSGATEAFF
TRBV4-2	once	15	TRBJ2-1	CASSQVRESYNEQFF
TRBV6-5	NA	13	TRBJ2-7	CASSEPDRDEQYF
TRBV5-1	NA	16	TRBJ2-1	CASSLEQLAGVSEQFF
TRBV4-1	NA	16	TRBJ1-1	CASSQTLLGPDTEAFF
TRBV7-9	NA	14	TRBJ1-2	CASSSRTGNYGYTF
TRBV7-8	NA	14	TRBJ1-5	CASSLSRGYQPQHF
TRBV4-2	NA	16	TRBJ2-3	CASSPGTSGITDTQYF
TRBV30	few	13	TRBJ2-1	CAWIPASSYEQFF
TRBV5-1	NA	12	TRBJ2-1	CASSGGHNEQFF
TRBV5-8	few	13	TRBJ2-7	CASSSRLPHEQYF
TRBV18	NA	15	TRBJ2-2	CASSPQSGLTGELFF